This T cell receptor (beta chain) was obtained from a study of beta chain features in type 1 diabetes (dated 2018 in TCRdb). In the study overall: Mean age, gender distribution, total cell number and subset yield did not differ between patients and healthy donors. The study compared TCRB repertoires of sorted circulating CD4+ T cell subsets between recently diagnosed type 1 diabetes patients and matched healthy donors. A total of around 110,000,000 sorted cells were examined across all samples, and RNA yield correlated strongly with the number of cells per subset. Whereas all 28 donors provided naive and central memory subsets, regulatory and stem cell-like memory subsets were isolated from just 8 patients and roughly 8 healthy donors.

All of the isolated RNA was reverse transcribed with the High Capacity cDNA Reverse Transcription Kit, so expressed TCRB transcripts were sequenced. Deep immunoSEQ sequencing was applied to naive, central memory and regulatory T cell samples, giving an average of around 3.8 million total reads per sample. Sorted cells were lysed in RLT buffer, and RNA was extracted using DNase-treated RNeasy Micro or Mini kits according to cell number. To prevent cross-contamination, each cell subset was processed individually, whereas patient and healthy donor samples were processed jointly. TCRB sequences were amplified from cDNA with the immunoSEQ multiplex PCR, producing 87-bp fragments spanning the CDR3 region. The amplicons were sequenced using the Illumina HiSeq platform. On the study's bioinformatics: PCR bias was computationally corrected using synthetic template baselines, reads within Hamming distance 2 were collapsed, and singletons that could not be merged were discarded. Reads were aligned against IMGT so that V, D and J genes, CDR3 length and insertions or deletions at six rearrangement sites could be assigned. Within each subset, clonotype counts were normalized to sorted cell number, and only after that were true diversity and Gini coefficients computed with the tcR R package. Repertoire sharing was quantified using the overlap coefficient calculated on TCRB nucleotide sequences. TCRdb mirrors the immuneACCESS table, restricted to in-frame sequences. Some clones are absent from its copies; in checked studies, under half trace to an unresolved V gene, and the reason for the others is unknown. The DNA gave D and trimming, while V, J and clone size come from that table. The sample has almost 350,000 clones on record, approximately 8% of them singletons. 0.44% of the sample lies in the top ten.

The table lists this clone with a few counts. Its antigen specificity is not known. No much larger clone is present one base from it, and per-base qualities are unavailable. Study-wide findings and limitations: Because the HLA sub-analyses included only small numbers of individuals, any influence of HLA type on TCRB rearrangement was left unresolved. Naive, central memory and regulatory TCRB repertoires appeared to be more alike among patients than among healthy donors. At VDJ recombination sites, patients with type 1 diabetes made fewer insertions and deleted more nucleotides, a pattern implying thymic rearrangement abnormalities. Because cDNA was sequenced instead of genomic DNA, activated cells with high expression could be over-represented, although the groups did not differ in activation or CD3 levels. A moderate but significant shortening of TCRB CDR3 length was observed in type 1 diabetes patients in all four CD4+ subsets. Shorter templates might have been favored by PCR, but patient and control samples were amplified and corrected together, so both groups would have been affected equally by any skew.

Each donor gave one peripheral blood draw, approximately 120 mL on average, collected into heparinised tubes. A BD FACSAria II and a panel including CD45RO, CCR7, CD25, CD127, CD95 and CD27 were used to sort naive, central memory, regulatory and stem cell-like memory CD4+ T cells. A purity above 98% was achieved for all sorted populations. PBMCs were isolated immediately by Lymphoprep density gradient centrifugation and stained directly without culture. So that batch effects would be minimized, each experiment stained and sorted samples in pairs, pairing one healthy donor with one patient. From V the trimming removes 3 bases and from J it removes 4 bases, while the gene matches leave 4 bases of the junction unaccounted for. Spanning cysteine to phenylalanine, the CDR3 consists of 15 amino acids. The sequence is cut down to CDR3 DNA, 45 bases in frame from base 1. The germline V gene (reference sequence) yields SEHNR for CDR1 and FQNEAQ for CDR2.

The clonotype was recovered from a woman younger than 35 in good health. The V and J segments used are TRBV7-9 and TRBJ2-1, with 9 bases matching TRBD2. Source material: central memory CD4+ T cells from blood. The CDR3 loop reads CASSLSSGIYNEQFF. The nucleotides read TGTGCCAGCAGCTTGTCTAGCGGGATTTACAATGAGCAGTTCTTC.